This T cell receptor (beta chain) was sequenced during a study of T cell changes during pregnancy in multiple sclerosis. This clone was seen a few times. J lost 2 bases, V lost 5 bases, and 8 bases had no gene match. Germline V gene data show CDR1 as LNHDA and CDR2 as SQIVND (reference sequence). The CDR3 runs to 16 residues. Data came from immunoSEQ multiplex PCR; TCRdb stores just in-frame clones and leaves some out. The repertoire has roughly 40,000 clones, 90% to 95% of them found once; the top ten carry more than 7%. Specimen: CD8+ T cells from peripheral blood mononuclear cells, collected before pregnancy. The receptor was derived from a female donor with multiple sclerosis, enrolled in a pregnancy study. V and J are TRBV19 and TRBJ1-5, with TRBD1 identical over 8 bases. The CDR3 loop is CASSLAGGAGNQPQHF. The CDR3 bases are TGTGCCAGTAGTCTCGCAGGGGGCGCGGGCAATCAGCCCCAGCATTTT.